The present entry profiles one T cell receptor (beta chain) with its context. The antigen remains unidentified. This sample is drawn from a study of T cell clonotyping in hematopoietic cell transplantation. TCRdb's copy holds only in-frame clones and misses some; the assay was immunoSEQ multiplex PCR. The sample comprises about 13,000 clones, about nine tenths of which are singletons, and 6% to 8.5% rests with the top ten. The V end was cut by 5 bases, the J end by 5 bases, with 12 bases between. The germline V gene has CDR1 SQVTM and CDR2 ANQGSEA. The CDR3 length is 12 residues. Study findings and constraints: After transplant, recipient diversity fell while pathologically expanded clonotypes grew through day 180. Few recipient clonotypes overlapped donors; over 97% were de novo at given depth.

Sequencing was performed on PBMCs, taken 100 days after allogeneic stem cell transplant. The receptor's source is a female patient in her fifties who had an allogeneic stem cell transplant from an unrelated donor, so the T cells may come from the graft donor. Some clones in this sample may be carry-over from other donors' samples. The chain couples TRBV29-1 to TRBJ1-1, with a weak D call TRBD1 (5 bases). The CDR3, as DNA: TGCAGCGTTCCATTCAGGGATACTGAAGCTTTCTTT. Amino acids: CSVPFRDTEAFF.